Listed here are 16 T cell receptor beta chains from one sample, sequenced in a study of CD8 T cells in ankylosing spondylitis. Notes on the study in general: What seemed typical of ankylosing spondylitis blood was a TCR beta motif built from 7 or 8 highly homologous variants.

TCRdb reprocessed the 5' RACE reads with MiXCR, giving one entry per CDR3 protein. This table has more than 300,000 distinct CDR3 sequences, less than 10% appearing once. Antigen specificity for these receptors is unknown. Sequencing was performed on blood, either unsorted or a sorted T cell fraction (not recorded which). These receptors all stem from a male donor with ankylosing spondylitis.

The genes are TRBV5-5 and TRBJ2-3; D is possibly TRBD1 (6 bases). CDR3 length equals 14 residues. Between the trimmed V and J ends, which lost 2 bases and 2 bases, there was a span of 9 bases. Germline CDR1 SGHKS, CDR2 YYEKEE (reference sequence). The CDR3 here is CASSFRGHTDTQYF. CDR3 nucleotide sequence: TGTGCCAGCAGCTTCCGGGGACACACAGATACGCAGTATTTT.

In this sample, this clonotype turned up many times. The chain combines TRBV4-3 with TRBJ2-7; 7 bases map to TRBD1. The CDR3 is made up of 16 amino acids. Trimming took 0 bases from V and 4 from J; bases not matched to a gene: 9. CDR1 is LGHNA, CDR2 YSLEER, per germline. CDR3 region: CASSQDMLGQPYEQYF. The DNA for the CDR3 is TGCGCCAGCAGCCAAGACATGTTGGGACAGCCTTACGAGCAGTACTTC.

The CDR3 loop reads CASSFLAETYNEQFF. The CDR3, as DNA: TGTGCCAGCAGCTTCTTAGCGGAAACCTACAATGAGCAGTTCTTC. The chain couples TRBV7-9 to TRBJ2-1; D is possibly TRBD2 (6 bases). The V and J ends lost 3 bases and 2 bases respectively, with 11 bases between them. Germline values: CDR1 SEHNR, CDR2 FQNEAQ (reference sequence). The CDR3 sequence is 15 residues long.

This clonotype was detected a few times. This sequence joins TRBV3-1 and TRBJ2-1, with unresolved D. CDR3 length: 12 amino acids. V lost 1 base to trimming and J lost 9 bases, with 7 bases between them. The germline CDR1 and CDR2 sequences are LGHDT and YNNKEL (reference sequence). The CDR3 DNA is TGTGCCAGCAGCCAAGTGAGAATTGAGCAGTTCTTC. Translating it yields CASSQVRIEQFF.

This clonotype was seen only a few times. The chain joins TRBV29-1 to TRBJ1-2, with TRBD1 matching over 8 bases. This CDR3 is 13 amino acids long. After removal of 5 bases from V and 7 bases from J, the junction contained 9 bases not matched to a gene. The V gene's germline CDR1 is SQVTM and CDR2 ANQGSEA. The CDR3 DNA reads TGCAGCGTTTTGGACAGGGCTGACTGTGGCTACACCTTC. Protein: CSVLDRADCGYTF.

This clonotype occurred a few times. V usage is TRBV5-5 and J usage is TRBJ1-4; D uncertain. CDR1 is SGHKS and CDR2 is YYEKEE in the germline V gene (reference sequence). This CDR3 comprises 16 residues. The germline V and J ends were trimmed by 4 bases and 7 bases, with 20 bases remaining between them. The CDR3 sequence: CASSLDLPDGAEKLFF. CDR3 bases: TGTGCCAGCAGCCTGGACCTCCCGGATGGAGCTGAAAAACTGTTTTTT. The full variable domain, rest sourced from reference TRBV5-5 and TRBJ1-4, is DAGVTQSPTHLIKTRGQQVTLRCSPISGHKSVSWYQQVLGQGPQFIFQYYEKEERGRGNFPDRFSARQFPNYSSELNVNALLLGDSALYLCASSLDLPDGAEKLFFGSGTQLSVL.

This clonotype was detected only a few times. The chain joins TRBV28 to TRBJ2-2; no clear D. V gave up 5 bases and J gave up 0 bases, with 16 bases separating them. The CDR3 consists of 17 residues. The V gene's germline CDR1 is MDHEN and CDR2 SYDVKM. The CDR3, as DNA: TGTGCCAGCAGTCCCCCGCCCCCCCCTACGAACACCGGGGAGCTGTTTTTT. As protein: CASSPPPPPTNTGELFF.

In its sample, this clonotype was seen a few times. J is TRBJ2-2 and V is TRBV3-1; TRBD1 matches 7 bases. Germline loops: CDR1 LGHDT, CDR2 YNNKEL (reference sequence). J was trimmed by 7 bases and V by 2 bases; bases with no gene match: 4. The CDR3 spans 14 residues. CDR3 nucleotide sequence: TGTGCCAGCAGCCAAACGACAGGGTACGGGGAGCTGTTTTTT. Amino acid sequence: CASSQTTGYGELFF. The full variable domain, with the rest looked up from reference TRBV3-1 and TRBJ2-2, is DTAVSQTPKYLVTQMGNDKSIKCEQNLGHDTMYWYKQDSKKFLKIMFSYNNKELIINETVPNRFSPKSPDKAHLNLHINSLELGDSAVYFCASSQTTGYGELFFGEGSRLTVL.

This clonotype came up many times. V and J are TRBV29-1 and TRBJ2-7; no reliable D call. The germline CDR1 and CDR2 sequences are SQVTM and ANQGSEA. The CDR3 contains 13 residues. V gave up 5 bases and J gave up 3 bases, with 14 bases separating them. This CDR3 is CSVTTLTYYEQYF. The DNA for the CDR3 is TGCAGCGTTACAACCCTAACCTACTACGAGCAGTACTTC.

This clonotype has more than one count but fewer than ten. The V call is TRBV20-1, the J call TRBJ2-7; D is possibly TRBD2 (6 bases). The ends were cut back, 7 bases at V and 0 bases at J, with 16 bases in the middle. CDR1 is DFQATT, CDR2 SNEGSKA, per germline (reference sequence). CDR3 length: 14 residues. The CDR3 nucleotides are TGCAGTGGAATCCCGGGGGAATTCTCCTACGAGCAGTACTTC. This encodes CSGIPGEFSYEQYF.

There are many counts of this clonotype. The rearrangement joins TRBV29-1 to TRBJ2-5, with TRBD2 matching over 10 bases. V shed 4 bases and J 1 base; nucleotides not matched to a gene: 3. The germline V gene encodes CDR1 SQVTM and CDR2 ANQGSEA. There are 14 residues in the CDR3. The CDR3 DNA is TGCAGCGTTGGGACTAGCGGTTTCCAAGAGACCCAGTACTTC. Protein: CSVGTSGFQETQYF.

In this sample, this clonotype turned up many times. The genes are TRBV12-5 and TRBJ2-5, with 9 bases matching TRBD1. The ends lost 2 bases at V and 7 bases at J; junction bases unmatched: 11. CDR1 and CDR2 (germline): LGHNT, FRNRAP. The CDR3 spans 16 residues. CDR3 amino acids: CASGLWGTDRGSTQYF. The CDR3, as DNA: TGTGCTAGTGGTTTGTGGGGCACGGACAGGGGATCGACCCAGTACTTC.

The sample holds a few counts of this clonotype. The chain links TRBV3-1 to TRBJ2-6; D remains ambiguous. CDR3 length equals 15 residues. Germline CDR1 is LGHDT and CDR2 is YNNKEL (reference sequence). The V and J ends lost 6 bases and 0 bases respectively, with 9 bases between them. CDR3 in DNA: TGTGCCAGCAGTCCTACTATCTCTGGGGCCAACGTCCTGACTTTC. This translates into CASSPTISGANVLTF.

This clonotype came up many times. The chain couples TRBV20-1 to TRBJ2-7; 9 positions match TRBD1. The V gene's germline CDR1 is DFQATT and CDR2 SNEGSKA (reference sequence). The CDR3 has 14 residues. V lost 4 bases, J lost 4 bases, and 8 bases stayed unmatched. The CDR3 is CSAKPGQGGYEQYF. Written as DNA, the CDR3 is TGCAGTGCTAAACCGGGACAGGGTGGTTACGAGCAGTACTTC.

This clonotype was seen a few times. The gene calls are TRBV15 and TRBJ2-7; D unclear. V was cut by 5 bases and J by 0 bases, with 5 bases left in between. CDR1 is LNHNV and CDR2 is YYDKDF in the germline V gene (reference sequence). The CDR3 covers 12 residues. This CDR3 reads CATSLSSYEQYF. The CDR3 DNA is TGTGCCACCAGCCTCTCCTCCTACGAGCAGTACTTC.

This clonotype occurred many times. The chain has TRBV4-1 and TRBJ2-2; D is perhaps TRBD2 (6 bases). Trimming cost V 4 bases and J 5 bases, with 14 bases left between them. CDR1 is MGHRA and CDR2 is YSYEKL in the germline V gene. The CDR3 is made up of 15 amino acids. In nucleotides, the CDR3 is TGCGCCAGCAGCCCGGACGGGGGTGAGACCGGGGAGCTGTTTTTT. This translates into CASSPDGGETGELFF.